This T cell receptor beta chain was sequenced in a study of blood T cell repertoires in COVID-19. Study at large: Samples taken during acute and convalescent COVID-19 were collected in the United States, Italy and Spain.

V was pared by 5 bases and J by 4 bases, with 14 bases between. The CDR3 runs to 15 residues. CDR1 is MDHEN and CDR2 is SYDVKM in the germline V gene. Clinical histories supplied by participants themselves formed the basis of cohort assignment. Recovered status applied to Cohort 3 donors who had two consecutive negative PCRs. It also applied to those with clearance or with symptom resolution. Sequencing was performed with immunoSEQ multiplex PCR; in TCRdb, only in-frame clones are kept and a portion is missing. This sample has approximately 220,000 clones, with approximately 90% found just once. The source material was PBMCs or T cells enriched from blood (not recorded which). The sequence was obtained from a man aged 30 to 45 who had recovered from COVID-19. J is TRBJ2-2 and V is TRBV28; D may be TRBD2 (7 bases). The CDR3 region is CASSGRDIFTGELFF. The CDR3 bases are TGTGCCAGCAGTGGGAGGGACATTTTCACCGGGGAGCTGTTTTTT.